The clone carrying this TCR beta chain was detected only once. What it recognizes is unknown. The CDR3 loop spans 14 amino acids. The V and J ends lost 7 bases and 6 bases respectively, with 16 bases between them. Germline assignment: CDR1 MNHNY and CDR2 SVGAGI (reference sequence). This entry comes from a study of Ad26.COV2.S vaccination and SARS-CoV-2 variants. Whole-study results and caveats: Vaccine recipients showed a spike-specific TCR breadth that was higher than in placebo recipients.

As for treatment: some 20 received Ad26.COV2.S at low or high dose, single or two shots; about 5 received placebo; per-sample allocation not given. Material that was analyzed had been drawn on day 63 after the first vaccine or placebo injection. Sequenced by immunoSEQ multiplex PCR; TCRdb stores in-frame clones only, minus some. The sample lists roughly 400,000 clones; less than 95% were seen once. The chain recombines TRBV6-6 with TRBJ1-5, with D perhaps TRBD1 (6 bases). This receptor was identified in a person aged 18-65 years who received the Ad26.COV2.S COVID-19 vaccine or a placebo. Source: peripheral blood, taken in a trial of Ad26.COV2.S vaccine versus placebo. CDR3 DNA: TGTGCCAGCAACATAAGGGGGGGAGGTCAGCCCCAGCATTTT. Amino acid sequence: CASNIRGGGQPQHF.